This T cell receptor beta chain was sequenced during a study of CD8+ T cells in alopecia areata. Across the study: Those treated were given oral tofacitinib at 5 to 10 mg twice daily. For 6 to 18 months, tofacitinib was taken, and 6 months off drug followed. Study conclusions and caveats: Scalp sequencing also captures normal skin's resident alphabeta T cells. In patients, TCRs were shared less clearly than in mice, and HLA may possibly be involved.

Following extraction, RNA underwent reverse transcription to cDNA, which served as the sequencing template. Method: immunoSEQ multiplex PCR; TCRdb's copy keeps in-frame clones and lacks some. Of some 5,000 clones listed, 60% were seen once; the top ten hold 13% to 15%. The length of the CDR3 is 14 residues. This clone was detected only a few times. Its cognate antigen is unknown. One junction end does not reproduce the germline sequence, and a read error may be involved. It was from alopecia areata patients that lesional scalp punch biopsies and peripheral blood were collected. Sequenced: skin. The rearrangement uses TRBV7-1 and TRBJ1-1, with 8 bases fitting TRBD1. TRBV7-1 is given ORF status, its function remaining uncertain. This receptor was taken from a human donor with alopecia areata. For the CDR3, the DNA is TGTGCCAGCAGGTCAGGGGGCGCAGACACTGAAGCTTTCTTT. It is translated as CASRSGGADTEAFF.